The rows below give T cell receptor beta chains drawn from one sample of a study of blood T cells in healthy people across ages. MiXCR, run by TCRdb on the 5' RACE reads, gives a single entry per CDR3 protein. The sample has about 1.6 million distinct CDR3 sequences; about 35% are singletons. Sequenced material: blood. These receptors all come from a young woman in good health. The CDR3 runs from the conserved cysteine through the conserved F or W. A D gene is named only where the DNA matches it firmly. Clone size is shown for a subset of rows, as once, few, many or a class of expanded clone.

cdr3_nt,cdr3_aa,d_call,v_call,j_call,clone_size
TGTGCCAGCAGCCCAATGCCCCGCGCGGGTTACGACGAGCAGTACTTC,CASSPMPRAGYDEQYF,-,TRBV11-2,TRBJ2-7,-
TGTGCCAGCAGCTTCCCCGGGACACACCAAGACTATGGCTACACCTTC,CASSFPGTHQDYGYTF,-,TRBV5-6,TRBJ1-2,-
TGCAGCGTGGGGGGGGCAGGGCAGTTTGGGACCCAGTACTTC,CSVGGAGQFGTQYF,-,TRBV29-1,TRBJ2-5,few
TGTGCCAGCAGCTTGGAACGTAGGGGCGGCAGCGGCGAGCAGTACTTC,CASSLERRGGSGEQYF,-,TRBV5-8,TRBJ2-7,-
TGCAGTGCTAGAGTCCTTAGGGCTGAGCAGTTCTTC,CSARVLRAEQFF,-,TRBV20-1,TRBJ2-1,-
TGTGCCTGGAGTGTACGGGGAGGGGGAGGAGATCAGCCCCAGCATTTT,CAWSVRGGGGDQPQHF,-,TRBV30,TRBJ1-5,-
TGCAGCGTTGAAGATAACAGATACGAGCAGTTCTTC,CSVEDNRYEQFF,-,TRBV29-1,TRBJ2-1,many
TGTGCCAGCAGCCAAAAAGCGGGCTCTGGCACAGATACGCAGTATTTT,CASSQKAGSGTDTQYF,-,TRBV3-1,TRBJ2-3,-
TGTGCCAGCAGCCAAGGAGGGGGCGAGCTGTCCGGCACAGATACGCAGTATTTT,CASSQGGGELSGTDTQYF,TRBD1,TRBV3-1,TRBJ2-3,-
TGTGCCAGCAGTGTTGAGAGCTCCTACGAGCAGTACTTC,CASSVESSYEQYF,-,TRBV5-1,TRBJ2-7,many
TGTGCCAGCAGCTTAGCAACGTCGGCGGGGGACAATGAGCAGTTCTTC,CASSLATSAGDNEQFF,TRBD2,TRBV7-9,TRBJ2-1,-
TGTGCCAGCAGCGATTACCAGACTAGGGGCTACAATGAGCAGTTCTTC,CASSDYQTRGYNEQFF,-,TRBV6-4,TRBJ2-1,-
TGCGTCAGCAGCTTGACTGGCAACTATGGCTACACCTTC,CVSSLTGNYGYTF,-,TRBV5-1,TRBJ1-2,-
TGTGCCAGCCCCGCGACAGACCATGGGGGACAAGAGACCCAGTACTTC,CASPATDHGGQETQYF,-,TRBV12-3/TRBV12-4,TRBJ2-5,few
TGTGCCAGCAGCCAAGTTTTAGCGGGGGACTTCTACAATGAGCAGTTCTTC,CASSQVLAGDFYNEQFF,TRBD2,TRBV4-2,TRBJ2-1,few
TGTGCCAGCAGTTATGCCGGGACAGGGGCCAATCAGCCCCAGCATTTT,CASSYAGTGANQPQHF,TRBD1,TRBV6-2/TRBV6-3,TRBJ1-5,once
TGTGCCACCAGTGATTCCTCCTTTTCGGGCCAAGAGACCCAGTACTTC,CATSDSSFSGQETQYF,-,TRBV24-1,TRBJ2-5,-
TGTGCCACCAGCAGAGATCGGGGACTACAGGGTCTCGAGCAGTACTTC,CATSRDRGLQGLEQYF,-,TRBV15,TRBJ2-7,-
TGTGCCAGCAGCCAAGACAGGATTGACGAGCAGTACTTC,CASSQDRIDEQYF,-,TRBV4-2,TRBJ2-7,-
TGTGCCAGCAGTGGAACAGGAACCTATCAGCCCCAGCATTTT,CASSGTGTYQPQHF,-,TRBV12-3/TRBV12-4,TRBJ1-5,-
TGTGCCAGCAGTCCGGGGACTACCCCGAAAAAACTGTTTTTT,CASSPGTTPKKLFF,-,TRBV27,TRBJ1-4,few
TGTGCCAGCAGTTACCACGGGGACAGGGGGCAAGGCTACACCTTC,CASSYHGDRGQGYTF,TRBD1,TRBV6-6,TRBJ1-2,-
TGTGCCAGCAGCTTAGATTCTGGCCTCACCTACAATGAGCAGTTCTTC,CASSLDSGLTYNEQFF,-,TRBV13,TRBJ2-1,-
TGTGCCAGCAGGGACAGGGGGCTCTCGGCAACTAATGAAAAACTGTTTTTT,CASRDRGLSATNEKLFF,TRBD1,TRBV27,TRBJ1-4,-
TGCAGTGCTAGAGCCCGGGACTTCTACAATGAGCAGTTCTTC,CSARARDFYNEQFF,-,TRBV20-1,TRBJ2-1,few
TGTGCCAGTAGTATCGTGGGAGGGCCCTCGGACGAGCAGTACTTC,CASSIVGGPSDEQYF,TRBD2,TRBV19,TRBJ2-7,-
TGTGCCTGGAGGAATCAGGGTGGAGAGACCCAGTACTTC,CAWRNQGGETQYF,-,TRBV30,TRBJ2-5,few
TGCAGCGTTGTATCCCCCACCGGACAGGGAAGGAGTGAAGCTTTCTTT,CSVVSPTGQGRSEAFF,TRBD1,TRBV29-1,TRBJ1-1,few
TGTGCCAGCAGCCACGGGGGCGTCGGTGAAAAACTGTTTTTT,CASSHGGVGEKLFF,-,TRBV3-1,TRBJ1-4,-
TGTGCCTGGAGCGGACAGGATTTTTCACCCCTCCACTTT,CAWSGQDFSPLHF,TRBD1,TRBV30,TRBJ1-6,few
TGTGCCAGCAGCTTTACAGGGGCTGAAACAGATACGCAGTATTTT,CASSFTGAETDTQYF,TRBD1,TRBV11-2,TRBJ2-3,few
TGTGCCAGCAGCGTAGGCTCGGAGAAGAGCCCTCGCTACACCTTC,CASSVGSEKSPRYTF,-,TRBV9,TRBJ1-2,few
TGTGCCAGCAGTTTATATCCGAACGGGGCCAACGTCCTGACTTTC,CASSLYPNGANVLTF,-,TRBV28,TRBJ2-6,few
TGTGCCAGTCTCAACTCACCCTATAGCAATCAGCCCCAGCATTTT,CASLNSPYSNQPQHF,-,TRBV19,TRBJ1-5,few
TGTGCCAGCAGCAACAGGGGGAAGGGGGTGGGCGATAACACTGAAGCTTTCTTT,CASSNRGKGVGDNTEAFF,-,TRBV21-1,TRBJ1-1,once
TGTGCCAGCAGGGCCGACGGTGTCTCCTACAATGAGCAGTTCTTC,CASRADGVSYNEQFF,-,TRBV6-2/TRBV6-3,TRBJ2-1,-
TGTGCCAGCAGCCGAGGGGGAGACGCCTACGAGCAGTACTTC,CASSRGGDAYEQYF,-,TRBV3-1,TRBJ2-7,-
TGCAGTGCTAGAGAGACAGGGGTATCGGTTTGGGCAGAGACCCAGTACTTC,CSARETGVSVWAETQYF,TRBD1,TRBV20-1,TRBJ2-5,few